A selection of T cell receptor beta chains follows, all from one sample in a study of blood T cell repertoires in COVID-19. Produced via immunoSEQ multiplex PCR; TCRdb's table is partial and in-frame only. The sample has about 200,000 clones; almost 85% are singletons. What was sequenced was peripheral blood. These receptors all come from a human donor with acute or convalescent COVID-19. The donor label of this sample is uncertain. Each CDR3 is given with its conserved first and last residue. Each record gives: V gene, D gene, clone size, J gene, CDR3 DNA, CDR3 protein. D genes are given only for firm matches. Clone sizes are given selectively: once, few, many, or a class where the clone is expanded.

TRBV6-5	-	-	TRBJ1-1	TGTGCCTCAAAGAGGCCGGAGAACACTGAAGCTTTCTTT	CASKRPENTEAFF
TRBV5-1	-	-	TRBJ1-3	TGCGCCAGCAGCTTGGTAGCAGCTGGAAACACCATATATTTT	CASSLVAAGNTIYF
TRBV6-2/TRBV6-3	-	-	TRBJ2-7	TGTGCCAGCAGTTACAGGGGTAAGCAGTACTTC	CASSYRGKQYF
TRBV5-1	-	-	TRBJ2-2	TGCGCCAGCAGCTTGGGCCCCGTCGGGAACTCAAACACCGGGGAGCTGTTTTTT	CASSLGPVGNSNTGELFF
TRBV5-4	-	-	TRBJ2-5	TGTGCCAGCAGCTTGAGGAGGCCGGGCCAAGAGACCCAGTACTTC	CASSLRRPGQETQYF
TRBV24-1	TRBD2	-	TRBJ2-3	TGTGCCACTTCTGGACTAGCGCCCGAACCAGATACGCAGTATTTT	CATSGLAPEPDTQYF
TRBV19	-	-	TRBJ2-2	TGTGCCAGTAGATCTCACAGGAACACCGGGGAGCTGTTTTTT	CASRSHRNTGELFF
TRBV6-1	-	once	TRBJ2-1	TGTGCCAGCAGTGACCAACCAAACGGGAGATCCGGCAATGAGCAGTTCTTC	CASSDQPNGRSGNEQFF
TRBV7-9	TRBD2	-	TRBJ2-3	TGTGCCAGCAGCTCCGTAGCGGGAGGGGCAGATACGCAGTATTTT	CASSSVAGGADTQYF
TRBV9	-	-	TRBJ1-3	TGTGCCAGCAGCACCCGGACAGCCGGCTCTGGAAACACCATATATTTT	CASSTRTAGSGNTIYF
TRBV11-3	-	-	TRBJ2-1	TGTGCCAGCAGCTTAGGGTCCGCGAGAAGCTCCTACAATGAGCAGTTCTTC	CASSLGSARSSYNEQFF
TRBV7-3	TRBD2	-	TRBJ2-1	TGTGCCAGCAGCTTAGTCCCTAGCGGGAGAACCTACAATGAGCAGTTCTTC	CASSLVPSGRTYNEQFF
TRBV3-1/TRBV3-2	TRBD1	-	TRBJ1-3	TGTGCCAGCAGCCCGCGACAGGGGGCCGCCATATATTTT	CASSPRQGAAIYF
TRBV27	TRBD2	-	TRBJ2-6	TGTGCCAGCAGTCTGACTAGCGGGGGCTCTGGGGCCAACGTCCTGACTTTC	CASSLTSGGSGANVLTF
TRBV7-2	-	-	TRBJ1-2	TGTGCCAGCAGCTTAGCGTCTGCAGGGGCCTATGGCTACACCTTC	CASSLASAGAYGYTF
TRBV5-4	TRBD1	once	TRBJ1-2	TGTGCCAGCAGCCTGGACAGGGGGAATAATGGCTACGCCTTC	CASSLDRGNNGYAF
TRBV5-1	TRBD1	-	TRBJ1-3	TGCGCCAGCAGCTCGACAGGGACGGGAAACACCATATATTTT	CASSSTGTGNTIYF
TRBV28	TRBD2	-	TRBJ2-1	TGTGCCAGCAGTTTTGGGAGACTAGCATCCGAGCAGTTCTTC	CASSFGRLASEQFF
TRBV28	-	-	TRBJ2-3	TGTGCCAGCAGTCTTACGACTAATACGCAGTATTTT	CASSLTTNTQYF
TRBV6-5	-	-	TRBJ1-5	TGTGCCAGCAGTCCGGGGACATTCGGGAATCAGCCCCAGCATTTT	CASSPGTFGNQPQHF
TRBV18	TRBD1	few	TRBJ1-3	TGTGCCAGCTCACACGGACAGGGGTACACCATATATTTT	CASSHGQGYTIYF
TRBV19	TRBD1	-	TRBJ2-7	TGTGCCAGTAGTATAGGGGACAGGGGATCCCTGTACGAGCAGTACTTC	CASSIGDRGSLYEQYF
TRBV30	-	-	TRBJ1-6	TGTGCCTGGACGGGGGGCCCTAATTCACCCCTCCACTTT	CAWTGGPNSPLHF
TRBV6-2/TRBV6-3	TRBD2	once	TRBJ2-1	TGTGCCAGCAGTCCATCCTTAGCGGGAGGTTTTGATGAGCAGTTCTTC	CASSPSLAGGFDEQFF
TRBV5-1	TRBD2	-	TRBJ2-3	TGCGCCAGCAGCTCAGACACTAGCGGGAAAGATACGCAGTATTTT	CASSSDTSGKDTQYF
TRBV27	-	-	TRBJ2-3	TGTGCCAGCAGTTTGAGAACCGCCGGGGATACGCAGTATTTT	CASSLRTAGDTQYF
TRBV27	TRBD1	-	TRBJ1-5	TGTGCCAGCAGCCGTTCCCAGGGGGAAAGCAATCAGCCCCAGCATTTT	CASSRSQGESNQPQHF
TRBV19	TRBD1	-	TRBJ1-5	TGTGCCAGTAGTACCACAGGGGGACGACAGCCCCAGCATTTT	CASSTTGGRQPQHF
TRBV4-2	-	-	TRBJ2-1	TGTGCCAGCAGCCAGGGGCAGGGTGTGAGCAGGCAGTTCTTC	CASSQGQGVSRQFF
TRBV24-1	-	once	TRBJ2-1	TGTGCCACCAGTGATCCGACAGTTAACAATGAGCAGTTCTTC	CATSDPTVNNEQFF
TRBV30	-	-	TRBJ1-5	TGTGCCTGGAGTGTACTCCTGAGCAATCAGCCCCAGCATTTT	CAWSVLLSNQPQHF
TRBV11-2	-	-	TRBJ1-2	TGTGCCAGCAGCTTACTTGAGGGAGGGACGGGCACCTTC	CASSLLEGGTGTF
TRBV9	TRBD1	-	TRBJ2-5	TGTGCCAGCAGCATCGGACAGGCCCAAGAGACCCAGTACTTC	CASSIGQAQETQYF
TRBV5-1	TRBD1	-	TRBJ2-6	TGCGCCAGCAGCCGACAGGGGGCGGATTCTTTCTCTGGGGCCAACGTCCTGACTTTC	CASSRQGADSFSGANVLTF
TRBV6-2/TRBV6-3	-	once	TRBJ2-7	TGTGCCAGCAGTTACGGTTTAGTATCCTACGAGCAGTACTTC	CASSYGLVSYEQYF
TRBV18	-	once	TRBJ2-1	TGTGCCAGCTCACCACAAATTGGGGGGAATGAGCAGTTCTTC	CASSPQIGGNEQFF
TRBV6-5	-	-	TRBJ2-5	TGTGCCAGCAAACCCGGAGGATGGGAGACCCAGTACTTC	CASKPGGWETQYF
TRBV5-1	-	-	TRBJ1-2	TGCGCCAGCAGCCTACCCTCCGGGTCTGAAAACGGCTACACCTTC	CASSLPSGSENGYTF
TRBV7-2	-	-	TRBJ1-1	TGTGCCAGCAGCCCCGGGATACGAAGGGCGAACACTGAAGCTTTCTTT	CASSPGIRRANTEAFF
TRBV5-1	TRBD2	-	TRBJ2-5	TGCGCCAGCAGCTTGGGACCTAGCGGGGCACAAGAGACCCAGTACTTC	CASSLGPSGAQETQYF
TRBV7-8	TRBD1	-	TRBJ2-7	TGTGCCAGCAGCTTTGAATCGGTTGGGACAGGGTTTTTCGAGCAGTACTTC	CASSFESVGTGFFEQYF
TRBV3-1/TRBV3-2	TRBD1	-	TRBJ1-2	TGTGCCAGCATCCGGACAGGGCGATTGGGTGGCTACACCTTC	CASIRTGRLGGYTF
TRBV7-2	TRBD2	-	TRBJ2-5	TGTGCCAGCAGCTTCCGAGGACTAGCGGAAGAGACCCAGTACTTC	CASSFRGLAEETQYF
TRBV29-1	-	-	TRBJ1-2	TGCAGCGTTGCCCCAAGGGGCTATGGCTACACCTTC	CSVAPRGYGYTF
TRBV5-1	-	-	TRBJ1-2	TGCGCCAGCAGTTTGGACAGTGCTAACTATGGCTACACCTTC	CASSLDSANYGYTF
TRBV27	-	-	TRBJ2-7	TGTGCCAGCAGTTTAAGGGGATCCTACGAGCAGTACTTC	CASSLRGSYEQYF